This T cell receptor beta chain was sequenced during a study of response to subunit inactivated influenza vaccine. V dropped 6 bases and J dropped 5 bases, with 14 bases sitting between them. Looked up from germline, CDR1 is SQVTM and CDR2 is ANQGSEA. This CDR3 spans 13 amino acids. This clonotype was recorded many times. TCRdb reprocessed the RT-PCR reads with MiXCR, giving one entry per CDR3 protein. This sample has roughly 620,000 distinct CDR3 sequences; about 11% occur once, and the top ten carry 8% to 13%. These data are also associated with another study on T cells expressing NK-cell markers. As that report states: UMIs accompanied the 5'RACE template switching by which TCR beta cDNA was made.

The sample here was PBMCs from blood, taken on the day of vaccination. The receptor was isolated from a man aged 50-59 years who received an inactivated influenza vaccine. The genes are TRBV29-1 and TRBJ2-1, with D possibly matching TRBD2 (5 bases). The CDR3 is CSVKDGLHNEQFF. The CDR3, as DNA: TGCAGCGTAAAAGACGGACTCCACAATGAGCAGTTCTTC.